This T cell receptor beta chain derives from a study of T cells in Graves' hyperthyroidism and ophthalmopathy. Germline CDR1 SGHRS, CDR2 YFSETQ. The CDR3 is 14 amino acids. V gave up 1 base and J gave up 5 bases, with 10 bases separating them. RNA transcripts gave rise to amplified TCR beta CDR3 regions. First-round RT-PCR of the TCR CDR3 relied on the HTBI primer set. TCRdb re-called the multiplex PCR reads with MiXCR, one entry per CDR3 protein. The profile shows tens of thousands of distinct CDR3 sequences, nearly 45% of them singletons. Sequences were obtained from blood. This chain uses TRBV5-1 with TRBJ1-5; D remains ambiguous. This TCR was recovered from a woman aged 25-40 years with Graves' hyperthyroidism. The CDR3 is CASSLLGFDQPQHF. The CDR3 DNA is TGCGCCAGCAGCTTGTTGGGGTTCGATCAGCCCCAGCATTTT.